The 19 T cell receptor beta chains given below trace back to one sample, sequenced in a study of T cells in Graves' hyperthyroidism and ophthalmopathy. Regions amplified from RNA transcripts were the TCR beta CDR3 regions. The HTBI set primed first-round TCR CDR3 RT-PCR. TCRdb itself ran the multiplex PCR reads through MiXCR, one entry per CDR3 protein. The sample has 250,000 to 300,000 distinct CDR3 sequences, around 20% seen once. Input material: blood. Receptors were obtained from a man aged 45-65 years with Graves' ophthalmopathy.

This clonotype was detected ten times or more. This chain uses TRBV5-1 with TRBJ2-3; D might be TRBD2 (6 bases). Germline loops: CDR1 SGHRS, CDR2 YFSETQ. Deletions cut 2 bases from V and 0 bases from J, with 13 bases between. This CDR3 has 16 residues. Here the CDR3 reads CASSLSGLASTDTQYF. In DNA, the CDR3 is TGCGCCAGCAGCTTATCCGGGCTAGCGAGCACAGATACGCAGTATTTT.

This clonotype was seen more than once but under ten times. V gene TRBV6-1 combines with J gene TRBJ2-7; 11 bases agree with TRBD2. This CDR3 region has 13 residues. Germline lookup yields CDR1 MNHNS and CDR2 SASEGT. V lost 6 bases to trimming and J lost 6 bases; unmatched junction nucleotides: 4. CDR3 protein: CASRLAGVPEQYF. CDR3 DNA: TGTGCCAGCAGACTAGCGGGAGTCCCCGAGCAGTACTTC.

This chain's CDR3 is CSVHTRDYHYEQYF. DNA for the CDR3: TGCAGTGTACACACACGGGACTACCATTACGAGCAGTACTTC. The V gene is TRBV20-1, the J gene TRBJ2-7, with 7 positions matching TRBD2. The ends lost 7 bases at V and 4 bases at J; junction bases unmatched: 13. The CDR3 is 14 amino acids. CDR1 is DFQATT, CDR2 SNEGSKA, per germline (reference sequence).

This chain connects TRBV12-3 or TRBV12-4 to TRBJ2-1; no definite D call. V gave up 5 bases and J gave up 10 bases, with 24 bases separating them. The CDR3 consists of 16 residues. This CDR3 reads CASSHGRAERMKEQFF. DNA for the CDR3: TGTGCCAGCAGTCACGGACGGGCAGAGAGAATGAAGGAGCAGTTCTTC.

This clonotype has a handful of counts. The CDR3 here is CASSEARTGNTIYF. The CDR3 bases are TGTGCCAGCAGTGAAGCCCGGACTGGAAACACCATATATTTT. The rearrangement uses TRBV2 and TRBJ1-3; unclear D gene. Germline CDR1 SNHLY, CDR2 FYNNEI. This CDR3 spans 14 amino acids. The V end lost 0 bases, the J end lost 2 bases, and 5 bases lay between the germline ends.

Many counts were recorded for this clonotype. The rearrangement joins TRBV20-1 to TRBJ2-3; 13 nucleotides align to TRBD2. CDR3 length: 17 amino acids. In germline, CDR1 is DFQATT, CDR2 SNEGSKA (reference sequence). V was clipped by 2 bases and J by 2 bases; unmatched bases: 7. Here the CDR3 reads CSARSGLAGAYTDTQYF. The DNA for the CDR3 is TGCAGTGCTAGATCCGGACTAGCGGGAGCCTACACAGATACGCAGTATTTT.

The gene calls are TRBV19 and TRBJ2-3; 7 bases line up with TRBD2. The CDR3 length is 14 residues. V was clipped by 3 bases and J by 3 bases; unmatched bases: 3. CDR1 and CDR2 from the germline V gene are LNHDA and SQIVND (reference sequence). The CDR3 loop is CASSMGGWTDTQYF. The CDR3, as DNA: TGTGCCAGTAGTATGGGAGGGTGGACAGATACGCAGTATTTT.

The chain is built from TRBV19 and TRBJ1-5, with 7 positions matching TRBD1. The CDR3 extends over 15 amino acids. The V gene end was trimmed by 7 bases and the J gene end by 0 bases; junction bases not matched to a gene: 6. Per the germline V gene, CDR1 is LNHDA and CDR2 is SQIVND (reference sequence). The CDR3 DNA follows: TGTGCCAGTAAGGCCGACAGGGTTAGCAATCAGCCCCAGCATTTT. As protein: CASKADRVSNQPQHF.

V is TRBV20-1 and J is TRBJ2-3, with D perhaps TRBD1 (6 bases). Per germline, CDR1 DFQATT and CDR2 SNEGSKA (reference sequence). The CDR3 has 15 amino acids. Trimming left V 4 bases short and J 1 base short, with 15 bases between. The DNA for the CDR3 is TGCAGTGCTACCAGGGGCAGGGGACGCACAGATACGCAGTATTTT. Encoded protein: CSATRGRGRTDTQYF.

This clonotype appeared many times. The chain uses TRBV2 and TRBJ2-3; 7 positions match TRBD1. From germline, CDR1 is SNHLY and CDR2 FYNNEI. The CDR3 is 14 residues long. V shed 8 bases and J 4 bases; nucleotides not matched to a gene: 9. The CDR3 DNA is TGTGCCAGCCCCGGGACAGCGAGGGCAGATACGCAGTATTTT. It is translated as CASPGTARADTQYF. Drawing the rest from reference TRBV2 and TRBJ2-3, the complete variable domain is EPEVTQTPSHQVTQMGQEVILRCVPISNHLYFYWYRQILGQKVEFLVSFYNNEISEKSEIFDDQFSVERPDGSNFTLKIRSTKLEDSAMYFCASPGTARADTQYFGPGTRLTVL.

The V and J genes are TRBV12-3 or TRBV12-4 and TRBJ2-1; 7 bases map to TRBD2. CDR3 length: 16 amino acids. The junction had 12 bases not matched to a gene; V was cut back by 6 bases and J by 4 bases. DNA for the CDR3: TGTGCCAGCAGCCGATGGACTAGATCGACTTACAATGAGCAGTTCTTC. It specifies CASSRWTRSTYNEQFF.

At least ten counts were recorded for this clonotype. As DNA, the CDR3 is TGTGCCAGCAGTTGGGACAGGGTCAACGAGCAGTACTTC. This codes for CASSWDRVNEQYF. This chain links TRBV28 with TRBJ2-7; 9 nucleotides line up with TRBD1. V lost 4 bases and J lost 5; bases outside the gene matches: 3. Germline-derived CDR1 and CDR2 are MDHEN and SYDVKM. The CDR3 is 13 amino acids.

This chain connects TRBV27 to TRBJ2-1; 7 bases agree with TRBD1. CDR3 size: 15 residues. The germline V gene has CDR1 MNHEY and CDR2 SMNVEV (reference sequence). V shed 3 bases, J shed 5 bases, and the junction held 7 bases outside the gene matches. The CDR3 reads CASSFRGGDNNEQFF. CDR3 nucleotide sequence: TGTGCCAGCAGTTTTCGAGGGGGCGATAACAATGAGCAGTTCTTC.

The V gene is TRBV5-1, the J gene TRBJ2-5; the D gene is possibly TRBD1 (6 bases). The CDR3 runs 14 residues. V was trimmed by 6 bases and J by 1 base, leaving 13 bases between them. Germline assignment: CDR1 SGHRS and CDR2 YFSETQ. This CDR3 is CASTTGQPQETQYF. The CDR3 nucleotides read TGCGCCAGCACTACAGGGCAGCCCCAAGAGACCCAGTACTTC.

The gene calls are TRBV19 and TRBJ2-2; 9 bases agree with TRBD2. Germline V gives CDR1 LNHDA, CDR2 SQIVND (reference sequence). The V gene end was trimmed by 7 bases and the J gene end by 2 bases; junction bases not matched to a gene: 11. The CDR3 covers 17 residues. The CDR3 reads CASNPAGGLANTGELFF. The CDR3 DNA reads as TGTGCCAGTAACCCGGCGGGGGGACTAGCAAACACCGGGGAGCTGTTTTTT. Full variable domain (remainder filled in from reference TRBV19 and TRBJ2-2): DGGITQSPKYLFRKEGQNVTLSCEQNLNHDAMYWYRQDPGQGLRLIYYSQIVNDFQKGDIAEGYSVSREKKESFPLTVTSAQKNPTAFYLCASNPAGGLANTGELFFGEGSRLTVL.

This chain connects TRBV28 to TRBJ2-7; 8 bases map to TRBD1. Germline CDR1 and CDR2: MDHEN and SYDVKM. The CDR3 has 14 residues. V lost 8 bases and J lost 3; bases outside the gene matches: 9. As DNA, the CDR3 is TGTGCCAGCTCTGCGACAGGGGCGAGCTACGAGCAGTACTTC. Translating it yields CASSATGASYEQYF.

This clonotype was counted ten times or more. The chain couples TRBV20-1 to TRBJ2-7, with TRBD2 matching over 12 bases. Germline CDR1 and CDR2: DFQATT and SNEGSKA (reference sequence). Losses at the gene ends were 3 bases for V and 3 bases for J; bases not matched to a gene: 6. This CDR3 has 15 residues. The CDR3 loop is CSARPLAGGVYEQYF. DNA of the CDR3: TGCAGTGCTAGGCCACTAGCGGGAGGAGTCTACGAGCAGTACTTC.

The chain combines TRBV4-1 with TRBJ2-3; TRBD2 matches 8 bases. Trimming at V came to 0 bases and at J to 5 bases, leaving 4 bases not matched to a gene. Germline V lookup: CDR1 MGHRA, CDR2 YSYEKL. The length of the CDR3 is 15 residues. The chain's CDR3 is CASSQDSGAGDTQYF. CDR3 DNA sequence: TGCGCCAGCAGCCAAGATAGCGGGGCGGGAGATACGCAGTATTTT.

This clonotype has ten or more counts. The chain recombines TRBV5-1 with TRBJ2-1, with TRBD2 identical over 11 bases. The CDR3 runs to 16 residues. The germline gives CDR1 SGHRS, CDR2 YFSETQ. V lost 3 bases to trimming and J lost 4 bases; unmatched junction nucleotides: 6. The CDR3 DNA is TGCGCCAGCAGCTCCACTAGCGGGAGTAGTTACAATGAGCAGTTCTTC. Its protein product is CASSSTSGSSYNEQFF.